A single sample gave rise to the 11 T cell receptor beta chains below, sequenced in a study of CD8 T cells in Susac syndrome. Random hexamers were used to reverse transcribe the RNA input (roughly 0.5 to 1 ug). Using its own MiXCR run on the immunoSEQ multiplex PCR reads, TCRdb lists one record per CDR3 protein. This sample yields 95,000 to 150,000 distinct CDR3 sequences, of which around 94% are seen a single time; roughly 0.29% belongs to the top ten. Sequences were obtained from CD8+ T cells from PBMCs. Receptor source: a human donor with Susac syndrome.

The chain is built from TRBV20-1 and TRBJ2-5; 11 nucleotides agree with TRBD2. The J segment lost 2 bases and the V segment lost 0 bases, leaving 2 bases of the junction unmatched. This CDR3 region has 15 residues. Germline assignment: CDR1 DFQATT and CDR2 SNEGSKA (reference sequence). The CDR3 sequence: CSARDGTSGQETQYF. CDR3 nucleotide sequence: TGCAGTGCTAGAGATGGGACTAGCGGTCAAGAGACCCAGTACTTC.

The CDR3 region has the DNA TGTGCCAGCAGTTACGGGGTATGGGGTGGGACAGGGGACACTGAAGCTTTCTTT. As protein: CASSYGVWGGTGDTEAFF. The gene calls are TRBV6-5 and TRBJ1-1; 10 nucleotides match TRBD1. The CDR3 is made up of 18 amino acids. The ends lost 2 bases at V and 3 bases at J; junction bases unmatched: 12. Germline CDR1 is MNHEY and CDR2 is SVGAGI.

The chain has TRBV27 and TRBJ2-7; D is perhaps TRBD2 (5 bases). The CDR3 loop spans 16 amino acids. Trimming pared 0 bases from V and 0 bases from J, leaving 12 bases between. Germline CDR1 and CDR2: MNHEY and SMNVEV (reference sequence). The CDR3 region has the DNA TGTGCCAGCAGTTTATCGCCCGGGATCCTCTCCTACGAGCAGTACTTC. Amino acids: CASSLSPGILSYEQYF.

V and J are TRBV11-2 and TRBJ2-5; 13 nucleotides line up with TRBD2. This CDR3 has 15 residues. Germline CDR1 is SGHAT and CDR2 is FQNNGV. V gave up 5 bases and J gave up 5 bases; unmatched junction bases: 5. The CDR3 DNA is TGTGCCAGCAGCGGACTAGCGGGGGTCGGGGAGACCCAGTACTTC. Translated, it gives CASSGLAGVGETQYF.

V usage is TRBV20-1 and J usage is TRBJ2-5; 9 bases agree with TRBD2. The CDR3 runs 11 residues. The J segment lost 11 bases and the V segment lost 6 bases, leaving 7 bases of the junction unmatched. The germline V gene encodes CDR1 DFQATT and CDR2 SNEGSKA (reference sequence). CDR3 coding DNA: TGCAGTGCCCGGGGACTAGCCGCTCAGTACTTC. Translation gives CSARGLAAQYF.

The chain combines TRBV11-2 with TRBJ2-7; no clear D. This CDR3 contains 13 residues. Germline CDR1 is SGHAT and CDR2 is FQNNGV. Trimming removed 6 bases at V and 2 bases at J, with 11 bases between. CDR3 region: CASSLQTAYEQYF. Written as DNA, the CDR3 is TGTGCCAGCAGTCTACAAACGGCCTACGAGCAGTACTTC.

This rearrangement joins TRBV7-9 to TRBJ2-2; D is unclear. V lost 1 base and J 6 bases, leaving 6 bases between the germline ends. Per germline, CDR1 SEHNR and CDR2 FQNEAQ (reference sequence). This CDR3 comprises 13 residues. The DNA for the CDR3 is TGTGCCAGCAGCTTAGGACTGGCCGGGGAGCTGTTTTTT. This codes for CASSLGLAGELFF.

The chain couples TRBV30 to TRBJ2-1; TRBD2 aligns across 9 bases. The CDR3 has 13 residues. The germline V gene has CDR1 GTSNPN and CDR2 SVGIG (reference sequence). The V and J ends lost 3 bases and 8 bases, in that order; junction bases with no gene match: 5. The CDR3 spells CAWSPGGGDEQFF. CDR3 DNA sequence: TGTGCCTGGAGCCCGGGCGGGGGGGATGAGCAGTTCTTC. Based on the CDR3 plus reference TRBV30 and TRBJ2-1, the full variable domain is SQTIHQWPATLVQPVGSPLSLECTVEGTSNPNLYWYRQAAGRGLQLLFYSVGIGQISSEVPQNLSASRPQDRQFILSSKKLLLSDSGFYLCAWSPGGGDEQFFGPGTRLTVL.

V usage is TRBV6-6 and J usage is TRBJ1-2; the D gene is possibly TRBD1 (6 bases). The V end lost 4 bases, the J end lost 1 base, and 13 bases lay between the germline ends. The CDR3 contains 15 residues. Looked up from germline, CDR1 is MNHNY and CDR2 is SVGAGI (reference sequence). CDR3 DNA sequence: TGTGCCAGCAGTTTCAACCTCAGGGGTAACTATGGCTACACCTTC. Protein product: CASSFNLRGNYGYTF.

V is TRBV29-1 and J is TRBJ1-2; D might be TRBD1 (5 bases). Germline V gene lookup returns CDR1 SQVTM and CDR2 ANQGSEA. The CDR3 runs to 12 residues. The V end was cut by 5 bases, the J end by 7 bases, with 14 bases between. The DNA for the CDR3 is TGCAGCGTTAACCCGGGGGAAGGTGGCTACACCTTC. It encodes CSVNPGEGGYTF.

The chain carries TRBV5-1 and TRBJ1-1; 9 nucleotides match TRBD1. The length of the CDR3 is 13 residues. The V and J ends lost 7 bases and 11 bases, in that order; junction bases with no gene match: 12. Germline V gives CDR1 SGHRS, CDR2 YFSETQ. CDR3 sequence reads: CASSSTGTGRAFF. Written as DNA, the CDR3 is TGCGCCAGCTCCAGCACCGGGACAGGGCGTGCTTTCTTT.